Sequencing of this TCR beta chain was carried out in a study of OX40 agonist ivuxolimab in advanced cancers. As concerns this clone: The antigen remains undetermined.

Whole-study results and caveats: In the 0.1-3.0 mg/kg groups, partial responders showed among the lowest expansion. Antigen specificity remained undetermined for the expanded peripheral T cells.

Sequenced by immunoSEQ multiplex PCR; TCRdb stores in-frame clones only, minus some. The sample includes 35,000 to 40,000 clones, 80% to 95% of them seen just once. J lost 4 bases, V lost 4 bases, and 11 bases had no gene match. Germline-derived CDR1 and CDR2 are MNHNS and SASEGT. This CDR3 region has 17 residues. The material sequenced was CD4+ or CD8+ T cells sorted from blood, taken in a trial of the OX40 agonist ivuxolimab. The genes are TRBV6-1 and TRBJ2-3; TRBD2 aligns across 10 bases. The receptor was isolated from an adult with an advanced solid tumor such as melanoma, head and neck, liver or kidney cancer. CDR3 in DNA: TGTGCCAGCAGTGGACTAGCGGGTCTCCTCAAGGCAGATACGCAGTATTTT. Translation gives CASSGLAGLLKADTQYF.